The clone carrying this T cell receptor (beta chain) was detected a few times. The antigen is not known. The sample belongs to a study of identical twins. V lost 0 bases to trimming and J lost 8 bases, with 16 bases between them. Germline CDR1 and CDR2: SEHNR and FQNEAQ (reference sequence). This CDR3 has 15 amino acids. Template switching (which added a universal primer site) was used, and cDNA carried unique molecular identifiers. TCRdb independently ran MiXCR on the 5' RACE reads; one entry per CDR3 protein. The table records hundreds of thousands of distinct CDR3 sequences, 5.5% to 7% of them present only once. General study points: Out-of-frame alpha sequences common to twins exhibited an excess of low generation probability.

The same sample was also studied in work on yellow fever vaccine responses in identical twins.

The V call is TRBV7-9, the J call TRBJ1-2; D not resolved. This TCR came from a woman younger than 30 in good health. Sequencing used memory (CD45RO+) T cells sorted from blood. CDR3 loop: CASSLAGAREGGYTF. CDR3 sequence (DNA): TGTGCCAGCAGCTTAGCCGGTGCGAGGGAGGGCGGCTACACCTTC.